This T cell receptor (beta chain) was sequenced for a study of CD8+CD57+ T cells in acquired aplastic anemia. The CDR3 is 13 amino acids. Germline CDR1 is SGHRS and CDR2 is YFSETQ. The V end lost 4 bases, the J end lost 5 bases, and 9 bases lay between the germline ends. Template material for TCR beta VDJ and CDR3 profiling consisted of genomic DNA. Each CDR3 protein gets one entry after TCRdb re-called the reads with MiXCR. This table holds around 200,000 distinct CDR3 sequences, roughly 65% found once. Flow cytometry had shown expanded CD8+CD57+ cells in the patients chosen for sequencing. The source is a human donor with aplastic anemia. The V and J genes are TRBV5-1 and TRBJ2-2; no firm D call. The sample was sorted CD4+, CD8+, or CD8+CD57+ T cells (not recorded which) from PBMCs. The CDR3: CASSPSGTGELFF. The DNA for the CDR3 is TGCGCCAGCAGCCCGTCCGGAACCGGGGAGCTGTTTTTT.